The 16 T cell receptor beta chains listed next were all sequenced from one sample in a study of blood T cell repertoires in COVID-19. Clones were read by immunoSEQ multiplex PCR, and TCRdb kept only the in-frame ones, dropping some. Among around 200,000 clones listed, 84% were seen once. The sequencing sample was made of peripheral blood. The source is an elderly woman with active or convalescent COVID-19.

The chain uses TRBV6-5 and TRBJ1-2; TRBD1 aligns across 7 bases. There are 13 residues in the CDR3. Germline lookup yields CDR1 MNHEY and CDR2 SVGAGI. V dropped 6 bases and J dropped 8; count of bases not matched to a gene: 9. Written as DNA, the CDR3 is TGTGCCAGCAGGGGAACAGGGGCGGGGGGCTACACCTTC. Residues: CASRGTGAGGYTF.

This clone was recorded only once. The chain is built from TRBV11-2 and TRBJ1-2; 10 bases line up with TRBD1. Per germline, CDR1 SGHAT and CDR2 FQNNGV. The CDR3 is 16 amino acids. Trimming removed 4 bases from V and 4 bases from J; junction bases left unmatched: 9. The CDR3 DNA reads as TGTGCCAGCAGCTCGTGGACAGGGGGGGGTGGCTATGGCTACACCTTC. Its protein is CASSSWTGGGGYGYTF.

The chain couples TRBV19 to TRBJ2-3, with TRBD2 matching over 12 bases. Per the germline V gene, CDR1 is LNHDA and CDR2 is SQIVND (reference sequence). This CDR3 contains 15 residues. Trimming at V came to 3 bases and at J to 4 bases, leaving 2 bases not matched to a gene. CDR3 sequence (DNA): TGTGCCAGTAGTATCCTAGCGGGGGGGTCAGATACGCAGTATTTT. It encodes CASSILAGGSDTQYF.

The chain couples TRBV6-5 to TRBJ1-2; D gene ambiguous. Per the germline V gene, CDR1 is MNHEY and CDR2 is SVGAGI. The CDR3 has 13 amino acids. Trimming removed 5 bases at V and 4 bases at J, with 11 bases between. CDR3 sequence (DNA): TGTGCCAGCAGTCGACAAGCCCCCTATGGCTACACCTTC. Encoded protein: CASSRQAPYGYTF.

V gene TRBV7-9 combines with J gene TRBJ2-7, with D possibly matching TRBD1 (5 bases). Trimming cost V 2 bases and J 7 bases, with 15 bases left between them. The CDR3 has 14 residues. Looked up from germline, CDR1 is SEHNR and CDR2 is FQNEAQ (reference sequence). Written as DNA, the CDR3 is TGTGCCAGCAGCTTACCGACAGCCCATGGGGAGCAGTACTTC. Encoded protein: CASSLPTAHGEQYF.

The genes are TRBV5-1 and TRBJ2-2; TRBD2 aligns across 10 bases. Germline V gene sequence: CDR1 SGHRS, CDR2 YFSETQ. Losses at the gene ends were 3 bases for V and 5 bases for J; bases not matched to a gene: 7. The CDR3 is made up of 16 amino acids. CDR3 bases: TGCGCCAGCAGCTCAGGACTAGCGGCCAGGACCGGGGAGCTGTTTTTT. Protein product: CASSSGLAARTGELFF.

The gene calls are TRBV30 and TRBJ1-2; no firm D call. Trimming cost V 0 bases and J 8 bases, with 13 bases left between them. The CDR3 covers 13 residues. From germline, CDR1 is GTSNPN and CDR2 SVGIG (reference sequence). CDR3 sequence reads: CAWSVRSALGYTF. DNA for the CDR3: TGTGCCTGGAGTGTAAGATCTGCGTTGGGCTACACCTTC.

The V call is TRBV12-3 or TRBV12-4, the J call TRBJ2-7; weak D call: TRBD1 (5 bases). The V and J ends lost 6 bases and 3 bases respectively, with 6 bases between them. This CDR3 region has 11 residues. The DNA for the CDR3 is TGTGCCAGCAGCCAGGGCTACGAGCAGTACTTC. Protein product: CASSQGYEQYF.

The genes are TRBV3-1 (or the pseudogene TRBV3-2) and TRBJ1-2; 9 bases are a match to TRBD1. Germline CDR1 and CDR2: LGHDT and YNNKEL (reference sequence). The trim removed 0 bases at V and 5 bases at J, leaving 7 bases unmatched. The CDR3 extends over 16 amino acids. The CDR3 nucleotides are TGTGCCAGCAGCCAAGAAGGGACAGGGCGAAGGTATGGCTACACCTTC. Amino acids: CASSQEGTGRRYGYTF.

The V and J genes are TRBV7-2 and TRBJ1-1; the match to TRBD1 covers 8 bases. The V segment lost 3 bases and the J segment 6 bases; nucleotides outside the gene matches: 3. The CDR3 is 13 amino acids. Germline CDR1 and CDR2: SGHTA and FQGNSA. CDR3 nucleotide sequence: TGTGCCAGCAGCTTTGACAGGGGCGCTGAAGCTTTCTTT. Translation: CASSFDRGAEAFF.

The V and J genes are TRBV10-3 and TRBJ1-1, with D perhaps matching TRBD1 (6 bases). V was shortened by 10 bases and J by 3 bases, with 15 bases between the two germline ends. Germline V gene data show CDR1 as ENHRY and CDR2 as SYGVKD. The CDR3 runs 13 residues. The CDR3 DNA reads as TGTGCCACGAACAGGGTAGTCGACACTGAAGCTTTCTTT. Residues: CATNRVVDTEAFF.

The chain carries TRBV19 and TRBJ1-1; D is perhaps TRBD1 (5 bases). In germline, CDR1 is LNHDA, CDR2 SQIVND (reference sequence). This CDR3 has 14 amino acids. Trimming removed 2 bases from V and 4 bases from J, with 11 bases in between. This chain's CDR3 is CASSIRVGGTEAFF. The CDR3 region has the DNA TGTGCCAGTAGTATACGGGTGGGGGGCACTGAAGCTTTCTTT.

V is TRBV9 and J is TRBJ2-5, with 8 bases identical to TRBD2. The CDR3 loop spans 16 amino acids. Germline assignment: CDR1 SGDLS and CDR2 YYNGEE. Germline trimming cut 0 bases from V and 2 bases from J; bases unmatched to any gene: 6. The CDR3 DNA sequence: TGTGCCAGCAGCGTAGGGATTAGCGGGGCTCAAGAGACCCAGTACTTC. It codes for CASSVGISGAQETQYF.

J is TRBJ1-1 and V is TRBV5-4; weak D call: TRBD1 (6 bases). V lost 4 bases to trimming and J lost 2 bases, with 21 bases between them. From germline, CDR1 is SGHNT and CDR2 YYREEE (reference sequence). The CDR3 length is 17 residues. The CDR3 nucleotides are TGTGCCAGCAGCCGGGGGGGCAGGGGAAGCGATAACACTGAAGCTTTCTTT. Amino acid sequence: CASSRGGRGSDNTEAFF. The full variable domain, its missing parts supplied by reference TRBV5-4 and TRBJ1-1, is ETGVTQSPTHLIKTRGQQVTLRCSSQSGHNTVSWYQQALGQGPQFIFQYYREEENGRGNFPPRFSGLQFPNYSSELNVNALELDDSALYLCASSRGGRGSDNTEAFFGQGTRLTVV.

The chain joins TRBV6-2 or TRBV6-3 to TRBJ2-5, with no clear D. Germline CDR1 and CDR2: MNHEY and SVGEGT. The CDR3 spans 15 residues. Trimming pared 2 bases from V and 1 base from J, leaving 11 bases between. The CDR3 DNA reads as TGTGCCAGCAGTTACAGGTGGGCCCTCCAAGAGACCCAGTACTTC. Translating it yields CASSYRWALQETQYF.

The rearrangement uses TRBV24-1 and TRBJ2-2; TRBD2 is a possible D gene (5 bases). V lost 6 bases, J lost 4 bases, and 14 bases lay in between. Per germline, CDR1 KGHDR and CDR2 SFDVKD. CDR3 length: 15 amino acids. The CDR3 sequence is CATSRRLARTGELFF. For the CDR3, the DNA is TGTGCCACCAGTCGGCGGCTAGCTCGCACCGGGGAGCTGTTTTTT.